The clone carrying this TCR beta chain appeared a few times. This record comes from a study of cytomegalovirus exposure and HLA in healthy donors. This CDR3 spans 12 amino acids. V shed 5 bases and J shed 7 bases, with 9 bases lying between them. Germline CDR1 and CDR2: MNHEY and SMNVEV (reference sequence). Data came from immunoSEQ multiplex PCR; TCRdb stores just in-frame clones and leaves some out. Among 150,000 to 200,000 clones listed, 65% to 85% were seen once. This receptor was taken from a woman between 18 and 30 years old in good health and CMV-seropositive. The sequencing input was PBMCs. The chain combines TRBV27 with TRBJ1-5; possible D gene TRBD1, 6 bases. CDR3 sequence reads: CASSTGYQPQHF. For the CDR3, the DNA is TGTGCCAGCAGTACAGGGTACCAGCCCCAGCATTTT.